The sample holds a few counts of the clone carrying this TCR beta chain. This entry belongs to a study of T cells in Graves' hyperthyroidism and ophthalmopathy. From RNA transcripts, TCR beta CDR3 regions were amplified. With the HTBI primer set, the TCR CDR3 went through a first round of RT-PCR. TCRdb used MiXCR to reprocess the multiplex PCR reads, holding one entry per CDR3 protein. The sample yields 650,000 to 700,000 distinct CDR3 sequences, roughly a sixth seen once. CDR1 is SGDLS, CDR2 YYNGEE, per germline. V was trimmed by 3 bases and J by 0 bases, leaving 16 bases between them. The CDR3 is made up of 17 amino acids.

Input material: blood. This sequence was found in a man over 45 with Graves' hyperthyroidism. The V call is TRBV9, the J call TRBJ1-3, with a tentative D call TRBD1 (6 bases). As DNA, the CDR3 is TGTGCCAGCAGCGCGCCGCGGGACACTAGCTCTGGAAACACCATATATTTT. Translated: CASSAPRDTSSGNTIYF.